This T cell receptor (beta chain) emerged from a study of tumor and adjacent non-tumor tissue in lung cancer. Points from the study as a whole: In normal lung, the top 100 clones were significantly more dominant than in tumor. Higher tumor TCR diversity was associated with shorter survival. Compared with tumor, normal lung showed significantly lower TCR diversity.

This clonotype was seen more than once but under ten times. What it binds is not known. The final CDR3 position lacks the conserved phenylalanine or tryptophan, pointing to a likely read error. A modified ARM-PCR protocol with three rounds of nested PCR amplified TCRbeta. TCRdb re-called the multiplex PCR reads through MiXCR, storing one row per CDR3 protein. This sample carries about 86,000 distinct CDR3 sequences, 75% to 85% of them seen once, and the ten largest clones take 20% to 25%. No cell sorting was done before RNA was extracted from the tissue. Distant lung tissue was collected more than 3 cm away from the tumor edge. Between August and November 2014, newly diagnosed, chemotherapy-naive lung cancer patients underwent thoracic surgery in China. Germline loops: CDR1 SGHAT, CDR2 FQNNGV. The CDR3 is 15 amino acids.

This TCR came from a woman aged 50 to 60 with non-small cell lung cancer. The rearrangement links TRBV11-2 to TRBJ2-3; D tentatively fits TRBD1 or TRBD2 (6 bases each). The sequenced sample was distant non-tumor lung tissue. CDR3 nucleotides: TGTGCCAGCAGTTTAGAGGGGGGAAGACAAGATACGCAGTATCTT. It encodes CASSLEGGRQDTQYL.